This TCR beta chain was sequenced for a study of blood T cell repertoires in COVID-19 (dated by TCRdb to the early 2020s). Regarding the complete study: The collaborator samples originated in the United States, Italy and Spain and spanned the acute and convalescent phases of COVID-19. The material from the prospective study consisted of cDNA or gDNA derived from T cells, B-cell-depleted T cells, or PBMCs. Deeply sampled blood TCRbeta repertoires from subjects exposed to, actively infected with, or recovered from COVID-19 were included in the dataset. A freely available public database, intended as a resource for researchers studying the immune response to SARS-CoV-2, is where the repertoires were released. The samples were drawn from two sources: the first 160 participants of the ongoing ImmuneRACE study, and over 1,000 subjects contributed by 6 global collaborators. The sample metadata nearly always contained a de-identified subject ID, COVID-19 status, age in years and sex. Where available, HLA class I and class II types were taken from metadata supplied by the sample provider and were not determined by assay-based typing.

As encoded in the germline V gene, CDR1 is SGDLS while CDR2 is YYNGEE. The cysteine opens and the phenylalanine closes a CDR3 of 13 amino acids. The entry retains the CDR3 DNA only, 39 bases that are in frame from base 1. V and J are truncated by 0 bases and 9 bases respectively, leaving an intervening sequence of 12 bases. Participants in the prospective study were enrolled through a virtual design, were aged roughly 18 to 100 years, and lived in 24 United States geographic areas. Cohort assignment in the prospective study relied on participant-reported clinical history from a screening survey and a study questionnaire. ImmuneRACE Cohort 3 recovered participants were defined by two consecutive negative NP/OP PCR tests, healthcare professional clearance, or symptom resolution. In the prospective study, whole blood, serum and a nasopharyngeal or oropharyngeal swab were collected from each participant by mobile phlebotomists. Additional blood draws and questionnaires over an approximately two-month period could optionally be provided by prospective study participants. Prospective study blood samples were shipped either frozen or at room temperature before DNA extraction.

The immunoSEQ Assay, a bias-controlled multiplex PCR, was used to amplify TCRbeta CDR3 regions from genomic DNA. From the authors' description of their analysis: The number of nucleated cells in each sample was estimated by amplification of reference gene primers within the assay. To quantify the absolute abundance of each unique TCRbeta CDR3 rearrangement, sequence reads were collapsed and filtered. Productive Simpson clonality was computed per sample as the square root of Simpson's diversity index over productive rearrangements. TCRdb retrieved this table from immuneACCESS and kept in-frame rearrangements only. Not all clones are present; in checked studies, unresolved V genes account for under half, and no reason is known for the remainder. D and trimming come from the DNA, and the V and J calls and clone size come from that table. The sample data list roughly 280,000 clones, and approximately 90% of these were observed just once. Of the sample, less than 2.5% falls within the top ten clones.

The paper's findings and limits, for the study overall: Clinical and demographic metadata were provided uncurated, with the amount varying by source and participant.

A note on this clone: It lacks a known antigen. No much larger clonotype is one base removed from it; base qualities were not supplied.

Sequenced sample: PBMCs or T cells enriched from blood (not recorded which). The clonotype comes from a woman aged 18-29 years who had recovered from COVID-19. The receptor chain draws on TRBV9 and TRBJ1-2; the D gene identity is not certain. The CDR3 protein: CASSVGLAGSYTF. The base sequence is TGTGCCAGCAGCGTAGGACTTGCCGGCAGCTACACCTTC.